This is a list of T cell receptor beta chains from one sample in a study of blood T cell repertoires in COVID-19. Libraries were prepared by immunoSEQ multiplex PCR; TCRdb keeps only in-frame clonotypes and omits some of them. The sample has approximately 130,000 clones, approximately 92% seen once. Sequencing used peripheral blood. The receptor source for this set is a man in his sixties or seventies with active or convalescent COVID-19. CDR3s include the opening cysteine and the closing phenylalanine or tryptophan. The D gene is left open where the match is weak. Only part of the rows carry a size: once, few, many, or a class if the clone is expanded.

cdr3_aa	cdr3_nt	v_call	d_call	j_call	clone_size
CACRSGNFNYGYTF	TGTGCCTGCCGCTCAGGCAATTTTAACTATGGCTACACCTTC	TRBV30	-	TRBJ1-2	-
CAISQDSYNEQFF	TGTGCCATCAGCCAGGACTCCTACAATGAGCAGTTCTTC	TRBV10-3	-	TRBJ2-1	-
CASSAGGGAPGELFF	TGTGCCAGTAGTGCTGGGGGGGGTGCCCCCGGGGAGCTGTTTTTT	TRBV19	TRBD2	TRBJ2-2	-
CASSLDEGLQFQETQYF	TGTGCCAGCAGCTTAGATGAAGGACTCCAGTTTCAAGAGACCCAGTACTTC	TRBV11-2	-	TRBJ2-5	-
CASSTPGHSTDTQYF	TGTGCCAGCAGCACCCCGGGACATAGCACAGATACGCAGTATTTT	TRBV7-2	-	TRBJ2-3	-
CASSLSYAGAGTNEKLFF	TGTGCCAGCAGCTTATCCTACGCGGGCGCGGGGACTAATGAAAAACTGTTTTTT	TRBV7-9	-	TRBJ1-4	-
CAARSGEGTDTQYF	TGTGCCGCCCGGTCTGGGGAGGGCACAGATACGCAGTATTTT	TRBV19	-	TRBJ2-3	-
CASSETGISYEQYF	TGTGCCAGCAGTGAAACAGGGATCTCCTACGAGCAGTACTTC	TRBV6-1	-	TRBJ2-7	-
CATSATGQEIDGYTF	TGTGCCACCAGTGCCACGGGACAGGAGATAGATGGCTACACCTTC	TRBV24-1	TRBD1	TRBJ1-2	-
CATSRDQGGRVAFF	TGTGCCACCAGCAGAGACCAGGGGGGCCGGGTAGCTTTCTTT	TRBV15	TRBD1	TRBJ1-1	-
CASSLTGEREQYF	TGCGCCAGCAGCTTAACAGGGGAACGAGAGCAGTACTTC	TRBV5-1	TRBD1	TRBJ2-7	-
CASSLPGTEAFF	TGTGCCAGCAGTTTGCCAGGAACTGAAGCTTTCTTT	TRBV28	-	TRBJ1-1	once
CASSELSGGQTLHF	TGTGCCAGCAGTGAACTCAGCGGGGGGCAAACCCTCCACTTT	TRBV6-1	-	TRBJ1-6	few
CASKRDRVENSPLHF	TGTGCCAGCAAGCGGGACAGGGTTGAAAATTCACCCCTCCACTTT	TRBV14	TRBD1	TRBJ1-6	-
CAIRGTSGRAGEQFF	TGTGCCATCAGGGGGACTAGCGGGAGGGCAGGGGAGCAGTTCTTC	TRBV10-3	TRBD2	TRBJ2-1	few
CASSQPGLATGDEQFF	TGCGCCAGCAGCCAGCCGGGACTGGCAACCGGCGATGAGCAGTTCTTC	TRBV4-1	-	TRBJ2-1	-
CASSPDRSYEQYF	TGCGCCAGCAGCCCGGACAGGTCCTACGAGCAGTACTTC	TRBV5-1	TRBD1	TRBJ2-7	-
CASSEQAGGGEQYF	TGTGCCAGCAGTGAACAGGCCGGCGGGGGCGAGCAGTACTTC	TRBV6-1	TRBD2	TRBJ2-7	-
CASSLQQGTDTQYF	TGTGCCAGCAGCTTACAACAGGGCACAGATACGCAGTATTTT	TRBV7-9	-	TRBJ2-3	-
CASSRGTSGSFLETQYF	TGTGCCAGCAGCCGGGGGACTAGCGGGAGTTTCCTCGAGACCCAGTACTTC	TRBV5-8	TRBD2	TRBJ2-5	-
CASSFGQGKQYF	TGTGCCAGCAGCTTCGGACAGGGTAAGCAGTACTTC	TRBV11-2	TRBD1	TRBJ2-7	-